One sample yielded the 23 T cell receptor beta chains listed below, sequenced in a study of Ad26.COV2.S vaccination and SARS-CoV-2 variants. The table came from immunoSEQ multiplex PCR; TCRdb's copy has only in-frame clones and leaves some out. The sample holds 350,000 to 450,000 clones, roughly 84% seen once. Sample treatment: around 19 received Ad26.COV2.S at low or high dose, single or two shots; five or six received placebo; per-sample allocation not given. Collection of samples fell on day 63 after the first vaccine or placebo injection. Sequenced material: peripheral blood, taken in a trial of Ad26.COV2.S vaccine versus placebo. These receptors were obtained from a person between 18 and 59 years old who received the Ad26.COV2.S COVID-19 vaccine or a placebo.

This clone has a single count. This chain links TRBV6-6 with TRBJ2-3; TRBD1 aligns across 7 bases. The CDR3 is 13 amino acids. V was clipped by 6 bases and J by 3 bases; unmatched bases: 3. CDR1 and CDR2 from the germline V gene are MNHNY and SVGAGI (reference sequence). The CDR3 DNA is TGTGCCAGCAGCCTACAGGGGACAGATACGCAGTATTTT. Its protein is CASSLQGTDTQYF.

J is TRBJ2-5 and V is TRBV3-1 (or the pseudogene TRBV3-2); TRBD2 aligns across 7 bases. Trimming at V came to 0 bases and at J to 6 bases, leaving 7 bases not matched to a gene. Germline V gene data show CDR1 as LGHDT and CDR2 as YNNKEL (reference sequence). This CDR3 region has 15 residues. The DNA for the CDR3 is TGTGCCAGCAGCCAAGATTTTGCGGGGGTGAAGACCCAGTACTTC. Translating it yields CASSQDFAGVKTQYF.

V and J are TRBV29-1 and TRBJ2-7; 7 bases fit TRBD1. Unmatched junction bases numbered 6, after V lost 4 bases and J lost 3 bases. From germline, CDR1 is SQVTM and CDR2 ANQGSEA. The CDR3 has 13 amino acids. CDR3 protein: CSVAGTEIYEQYF. The DNA of the CDR3 is TGCAGCGTTGCGGGGACAGAAATCTACGAGCAGTACTTC.

V is TRBV5-1 and J is TRBJ2-2; 7 nucleotides line up with TRBD2. The CDR3 sequence is 14 residues long. V was clipped by 0 bases and J by 5 bases; unmatched bases: 1. CDR1 and CDR2 from the germline V gene are SGHRS and YFSETQ. The CDR3 DNA sequence: TGCGCCAGCAGCTTGGAAGCGGGAACCGGGGAGCTGTTTTTT. Amino acids: CASSLEAGTGELFF.

J is TRBJ2-5 and V is TRBV5-1, with TRBD2 matching 12 bases. V dropped 0 bases and J dropped 2; count of bases not matched to a gene: 5. The length of the CDR3 is 17 residues. Germline CDR1 reads SGHRS; CDR2 reads YFSETQ. The CDR3 loop reads CASSLGLAGDVQETQYF. In DNA, the CDR3 is TGCGCCAGCAGCTTGGGACTAGCGGGAGATGTACAAGAGACCCAGTACTTC.

The chain is built from TRBV19 and TRBJ1-1; D gene unclear. The CDR3 has 14 residues. Germline V gives CDR1 LNHDA, CDR2 SQIVND (reference sequence). Trimming pared 0 bases from V and 7 bases from J, leaving 12 bases between. CDR3 nucleotide sequence: TGTGCCAGTAGTATAGACCTCTTTAAAGGTGAAGCTTTCTTT. Translated, it gives CASSIDLFKGEAFF.

V and J are TRBV4-1 and TRBJ2-5; TRBD1 matches 9 bases. The V and J ends lost 1 base and 5 bases, in that order; junction bases with no gene match: 8. The CDR3 length is 16 residues. CDR1 MGHRA and CDR2 YSYEKL come from the germline V gene. CDR3 sequence reads: CASSQVGQGVWETQYF. The CDR3 DNA is TGCGCCAGCAGCCAAGTGGGACAGGGAGTTTGGGAGACCCAGTACTTC.

CDR3 protein: CASKKAPGQGIQPQHF. The CDR3 nucleotides are TGTGCCAGTAAAAAAGCTCCAGGACAGGGTATTCAGCCCCAGCATTTT. This rearrangement joins TRBV19 to TRBJ1-5; 8 nucleotides match TRBD1. The length of the CDR3 is 16 residues. Trimming removed 7 bases from V and 6 bases from J; junction bases left unmatched: 14. Germline lookup yields CDR1 LNHDA and CDR2 SQIVND (reference sequence).

This clone was seen ten or more times. The chain uses TRBV30 and TRBJ1-6; 11 nucleotides agree with TRBD1. The CDR3 runs 15 residues. CDR1 and CDR2 (germline): GTSNPN, SVGIG (reference sequence). With V trimmed by 3 bases and J by 7 bases, 5 bases remained unmatched. The CDR3 spells CAWSADRGHNSPLHF. CDR3 nucleotide sequence: TGTGCCTGGAGCGCGGACAGGGGGCACAATTCACCCCTCCACTTT.

The J gene is TRBJ2-7, the V gene TRBV6-7; the D is unclear. TRBV6-7 is flagged as an ORF with uncertain function. This CDR3 spans 15 amino acids. The ends were cut back, 5 bases at V and 2 bases at J, with 16 bases in the middle. CDR3 nucleotides: TGTGCCAGCAGTCCCGCCCCCCGCCATGCCTACGAGCAGTACTTC. It yields the protein CASSPAPRHAYEQYF.

The chain is built from TRBV1 and TRBJ2-2; TRBD1, the table's D call, lacks a check against the DNA. TRBV1 is recorded as a pseudogene. This CDR3 has 17 amino acids. The CDR3 here is CTSSQVRPQGHTGELFF. The CDR3 DNA reads as TGCACCAGCAGCCAAGTTCGTCCGCAGGGCCACACCGGGGAGCTGTTTTTT.

Comment on this clone: The junction and the germline gene differ at one end; a read error may be behind it. The genes are TRBV30 and TRBJ2-7, with D maybe TRBD1 (6 bases). Germline V gives CDR1 GTSNPN, CDR2 SVGIG (reference sequence). The CDR3 has 11 amino acids. Here the CDR3 reads CAWSSEGVKNF. The CDR3 DNA follows: TGTGCCTGGAGCTCCGAGGGGGTGAAGAACTTC.

V and J are TRBV6-5 and TRBJ2-1; TRBD1 matches at 10 bases. V shed 2 bases and J 8 bases; nucleotides not matched to a gene: 6. Germline V lookup: CDR1 MNHEY, CDR2 SVGAGI. The CDR3 contains 15 residues. DNA of the CDR3: TGTGCCAGCAGTTACACCCCGACAGGGGGCGATGAGCAGTTCTTC. This gives the protein CASSYTPTGGDEQFF.

The rearrangement joins TRBV10-3 to TRBJ2-7, with unresolved D. This CDR3 has 21 amino acids. The germline V and J ends were trimmed by 5 bases and 3 bases, with 35 bases remaining between them. The germline V gene has CDR1 ENHRY and CDR2 SYGVKD. This CDR3 is CAISPFGLLADLISSRYEQYF. CDR3 bases: TGTGCCATCAGTCCCTTCGGCCTCTTGGCAGACCTCATCTCCTCGCGCTACGAGCAGTACTTC.

The chain has TRBV5-1 and TRBJ2-2, with D maybe TRBD2 (7 bases). Germline values: CDR1 SGHRS, CDR2 YFSETQ. This CDR3 comprises 15 residues. Trimming shortened V by 5 bases and J by 6 bases, and 17 bases separated the two germline ends. CDR3 in amino acids: CASRWGGGQSGELFF. The CDR3 region has the DNA TGCGCCAGCAGGTGGGGCGGGGGCCAATCCGGGGAGCTGTTTTTT.

V gene TRBV2 combines with J gene TRBJ2-5; perhaps TRBD2 as D (5 bases). V lost 6 bases and J lost 0, with 11 bases in between. The CDR3 sequence is 14 residues long. The V gene's germline CDR1 is SNHLY and CDR2 FYNNEI. CDR3 residues: CASRAEVNQETQYF. CDR3 nucleotide sequence: TGTGCCAGCAGAGCGGAGGTCAACCAAGAGACCCAGTACTTC.

This chain uses TRBV19 with TRBJ2-3; TRBD2 matches 7 bases. The V gene end was trimmed by 3 bases and the J gene end by 5 bases; junction bases not matched to a gene: 11. The CDR3 has 16 amino acids. Germline loops: CDR1 LNHDA, CDR2 SQIVND (reference sequence). In DNA, the CDR3 is TGTGCCAGTAGTATCCAATACCGACTAGCAAGAGATACGCAGTATTTT. Protein product: CASSIQYRLARDTQYF.

This chain links TRBV2 with TRBJ2-1; D is perhaps TRBD1 or TRBD2 (6 bases each). CDR3 size: 18 residues. V shed 6 bases and J shed 2 bases, with 23 bases lying between them. Germline assignment: CDR1 SNHLY and CDR2 FYNNEI. CDR3 bases: TGTGCCAGCAGAGCTCACGACGGGGGCCTGGGGGCCTACAATGAGCAGTTCTTC. This sequence encodes CASRAHDGGLGAYNEQFF.

The V gene is TRBV7-6, the J gene TRBJ2-2; possible D gene TRBD1, 6 bases. Trimming pared 4 bases from V and 1 base from J, leaving 10 bases between. The CDR3 spans 15 residues. CDR1 and CDR2 (germline): SGHVS, FNYEAQ. The CDR3 sequence is CASSYWTENTGELFF. In DNA, the CDR3 is TGTGCCAGCAGCTACTGGACAGAGAACACCGGGGAGCTGTTTTTT. Combining the CDR3 with reference TRBV7-6 and TRBJ2-2 gives the whole variable domain GAGVSQSPRYKVTKRGQDVALRCDPISGHVSLYWYRQALGQGPEFLTYFNYEAQQDKSGLPNDRFSAERPEGSISTLTIQRTEQRDSAMYRCASSYWTENTGELFFGEGSRLTVL.

This clone was seen more than once but under ten times. This chain connects TRBV4-1 to TRBJ1-2; D not certain. V lost 1 base and J 8 bases, leaving 17 bases between the germline ends. CDR1 and CDR2 (germline): MGHRA, YSYEKL. The CDR3 contains 15 residues. Here the CDR3 reads CASSQVAGPMGGYTF. The CDR3 DNA follows: TGCGCCAGCAGCCAAGTGGCCGGTCCCATGGGAGGCTACACCTTC.

CDR3 region: CASSPQGGYTF. In nucleotides, the CDR3 is TGTGCCAGCAGCCCTCAAGGGGGCTACACCTTC. V and J are TRBV7-2 and TRBJ1-2; D is undetermined. With 5 bases removed from V and 8 bases from J, the gap between germline ends came to 9 bases. CDR1 and CDR2 from the germline V gene are SGHTA and FQGNSA. This CDR3 contains 11 residues. The full variable domain, rest sourced from reference TRBV7-2 and TRBJ1-2, is GAGVSQSPSNKVTEKGKDVELRCDPISGHTALYWYRQSLGQGLEFLIYFQGNSAPDKSGLPSDRFSAERTGGSVSTLTIQRTQQEDSAVYLCASSPQGGYTFGSGTRLTVV.

The chain uses TRBV3-1 (or the pseudogene TRBV3-2) and TRBJ2-2, with unresolved D. Trimming cost V 1 base and J 6 bases, with 6 bases left between them. The germline V gene encodes CDR1 LGHDT and CDR2 YNNKEL (reference sequence). This CDR3 has 13 amino acids. The CDR3 reads CASSQGRPGELFF. In nucleotides, the CDR3 is TGTGCCAGCAGCCAAGGACGTCCCGGGGAGCTGTTTTTT.

V gene TRBV19 combines with J gene TRBJ1-3; D is ambiguous. Germline CDR1 LNHDA, CDR2 SQIVND (reference sequence). The CDR3 runs 13 residues. Deletions cut 7 bases from V and 4 bases from J, with 11 bases between. CDR3 sequence: CASNHGAGNTIYF. As DNA, the CDR3 is TGTGCCAGTAACCACGGTGCGGGAAACACCATATATTTT.